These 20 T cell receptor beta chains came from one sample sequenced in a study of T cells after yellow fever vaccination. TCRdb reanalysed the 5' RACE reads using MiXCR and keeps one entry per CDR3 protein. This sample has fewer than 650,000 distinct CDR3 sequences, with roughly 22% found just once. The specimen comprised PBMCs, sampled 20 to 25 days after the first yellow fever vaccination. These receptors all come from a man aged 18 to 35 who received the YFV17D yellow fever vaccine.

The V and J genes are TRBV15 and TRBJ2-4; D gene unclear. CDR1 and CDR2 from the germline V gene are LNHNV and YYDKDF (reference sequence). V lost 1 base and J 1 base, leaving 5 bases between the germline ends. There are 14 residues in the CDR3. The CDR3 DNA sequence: TGTGCCACCAGCAGAGGACATGCCAAAAACATTCAGTACTTC. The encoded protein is CATSRGHAKNIQYF.

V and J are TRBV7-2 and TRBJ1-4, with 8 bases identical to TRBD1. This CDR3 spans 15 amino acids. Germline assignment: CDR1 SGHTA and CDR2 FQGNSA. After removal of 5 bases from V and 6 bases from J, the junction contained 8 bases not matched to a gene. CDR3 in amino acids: CASSAGQGAYEKLFF. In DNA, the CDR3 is TGTGCCAGCAGCGCCGGACAGGGCGCGTATGAAAAACTGTTTTTT.

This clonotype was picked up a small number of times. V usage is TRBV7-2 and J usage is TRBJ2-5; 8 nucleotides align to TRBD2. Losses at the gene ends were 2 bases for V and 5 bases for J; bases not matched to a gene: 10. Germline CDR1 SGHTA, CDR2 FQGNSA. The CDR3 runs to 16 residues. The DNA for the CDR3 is TGTGCCAGCAGCTTACGAGCGGGGGTGGGCCGGGAGACCCAGTACTTC. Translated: CASSLRAGVGRETQYF. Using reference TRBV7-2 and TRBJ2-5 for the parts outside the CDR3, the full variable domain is GAGVSQSPSNKVTEKGKDVELRCDPISGHTALYWYRQSLGQGLEFLIYFQGNSAPDKSGLPSDRFSAERTGGSVSTLTIQRTQQEDSAVYLCASSLRAGVGRETQYFGPGTRLLVL.

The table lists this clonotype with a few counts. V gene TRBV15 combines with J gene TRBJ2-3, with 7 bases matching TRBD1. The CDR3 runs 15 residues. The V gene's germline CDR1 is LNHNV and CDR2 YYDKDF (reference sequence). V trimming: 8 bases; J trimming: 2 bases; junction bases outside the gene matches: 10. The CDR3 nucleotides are TGTGCCACCCTAGGCCGTACAGGGGTCACAGATACGCAGTATTTT. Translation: CATLGRTGVTDTQYF.

CDR3 residues: CASSPRLPGANVLTF. In DNA, the CDR3 is TGTGCCAGCAGTCCGAGGCTCCCTGGGGCCAACGTCCTGACTTTC. The rearrangement uses TRBV4-2 and TRBJ2-6, with D unresolved. The CDR3 runs to 15 residues. V was shortened by 6 bases and J by 2 bases, with 11 bases between the two germline ends. Looked up from germline, CDR1 is LGHNA and CDR2 is YNFKEQ.

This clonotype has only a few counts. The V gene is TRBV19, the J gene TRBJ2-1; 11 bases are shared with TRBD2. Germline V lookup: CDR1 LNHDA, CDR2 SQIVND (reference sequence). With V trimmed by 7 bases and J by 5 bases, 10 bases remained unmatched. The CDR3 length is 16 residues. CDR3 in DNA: TGTGCCAGTACGGGGCTAGCGGGGGGTCCCGACAATGAGCAGTTCTTC. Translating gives CASTGLAGGPDNEQFF.

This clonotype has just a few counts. CDR3 in amino acids: CASSSLAGGIRVTQYF. The CDR3 coding sequence is TGTGCCAGCAGTTCACTAGCGGGGGGGATTAGGGTGACCCAGTACTTC. The V and J genes are TRBV28 and TRBJ2-5; 13 nucleotides align to TRBD2. The CDR3 sequence is 16 residues long. V shed 4 bases, J shed 7 bases, and the junction held 9 bases outside the gene matches. The germline V gene has CDR1 MDHEN and CDR2 SYDVKM.

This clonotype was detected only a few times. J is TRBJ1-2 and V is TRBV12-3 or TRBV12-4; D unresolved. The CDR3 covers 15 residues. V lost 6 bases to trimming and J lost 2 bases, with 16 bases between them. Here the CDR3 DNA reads TGTGCCAGCAGCCCCATATGGGCCACCAACTATGGCTACACCTTC. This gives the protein CASSPIWATNYGYTF.

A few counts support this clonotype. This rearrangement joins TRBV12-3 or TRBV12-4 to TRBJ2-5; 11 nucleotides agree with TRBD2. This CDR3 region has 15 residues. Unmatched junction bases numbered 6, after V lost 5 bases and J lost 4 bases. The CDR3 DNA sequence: TGTGCCAGCAGTCTCCAACTAGCGGGGGCAGAGACCCAGTACTTC. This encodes CASSLQLAGAETQYF.

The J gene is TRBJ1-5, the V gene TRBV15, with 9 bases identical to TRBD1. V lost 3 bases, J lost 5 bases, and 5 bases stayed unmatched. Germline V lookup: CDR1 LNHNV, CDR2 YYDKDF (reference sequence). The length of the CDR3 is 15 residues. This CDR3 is CATSSYDRGDQPQHF. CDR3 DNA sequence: TGTGCCACCAGCAGTTACGACAGGGGGGATCAGCCCCAGCATTTT.

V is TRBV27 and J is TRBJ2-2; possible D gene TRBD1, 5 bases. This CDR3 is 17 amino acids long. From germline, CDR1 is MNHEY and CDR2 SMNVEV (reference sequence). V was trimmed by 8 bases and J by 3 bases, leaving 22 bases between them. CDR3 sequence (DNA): TGTGCCAGCGGACCCCCGTGGGGCAGGGTATACACCGGGGAGCTGTTTTTT. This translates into CASGPPWGRVYTGELFF.

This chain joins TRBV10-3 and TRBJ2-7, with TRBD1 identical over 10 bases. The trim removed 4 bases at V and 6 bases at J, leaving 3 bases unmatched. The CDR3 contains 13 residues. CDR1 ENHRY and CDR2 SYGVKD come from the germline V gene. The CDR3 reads CAISGTGGTEQYV. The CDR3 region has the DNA TGTGCCATCAGTGGGACAGGGGGAACCGAGCAGTACGTC.

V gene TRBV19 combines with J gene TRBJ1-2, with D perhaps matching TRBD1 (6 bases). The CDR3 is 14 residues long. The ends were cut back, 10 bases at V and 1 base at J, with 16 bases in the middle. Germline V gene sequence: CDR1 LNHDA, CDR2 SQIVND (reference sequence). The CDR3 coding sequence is TGTGCCACCCGCGGCGGGGGCGGTAACTATGGCTACACCTTC. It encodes CATRGGGGNYGYTF. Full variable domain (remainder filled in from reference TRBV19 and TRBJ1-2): DGGITQSPKYLFRKEGQNVTLSCEQNLNHDAMYWYRQDPGQGLRLIYYSQIVNDFQKGDIAEGYSVSREKKESFPLTVTSAQKNPTAFYLCATRGGGGNYGYTFGSGTRLTVV.

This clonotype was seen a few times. CDR3 DNA: TGTGCCAGCAGTTACTCGAGGCGGGGGGGTCCAGATACGCAGTATTTT. Residues: CASSYSRRGGPDTQYF. The genes are TRBV6-5 and TRBJ2-3; 9 nucleotides agree with TRBD2. This CDR3 is 16 amino acids long. In germline, CDR1 is MNHEY, CDR2 SVGAGI. The V gene end was trimmed by 0 bases and the J gene end by 4 bases; junction bases not matched to a gene: 5.

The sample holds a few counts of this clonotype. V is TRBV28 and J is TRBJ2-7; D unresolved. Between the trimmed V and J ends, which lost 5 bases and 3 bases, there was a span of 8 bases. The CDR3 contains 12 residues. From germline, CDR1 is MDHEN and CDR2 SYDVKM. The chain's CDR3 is CASSRTFYEQYV. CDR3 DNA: TGTGCCAGCAGTCGAACCTTCTACGAGCAGTACGTC.

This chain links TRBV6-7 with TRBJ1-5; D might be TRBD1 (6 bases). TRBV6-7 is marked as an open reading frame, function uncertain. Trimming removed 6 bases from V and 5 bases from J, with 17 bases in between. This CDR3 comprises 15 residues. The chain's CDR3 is CASRAAQGFDQPQHF. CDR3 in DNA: TGTGCCAGCAGAGCGGCCCAGGGGTTCGATCAGCCCCAGCATTTT.

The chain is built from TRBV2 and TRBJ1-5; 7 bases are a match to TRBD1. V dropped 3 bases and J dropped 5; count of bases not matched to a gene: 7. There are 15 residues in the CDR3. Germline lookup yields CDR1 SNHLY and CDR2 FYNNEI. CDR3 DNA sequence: TGTGCCAGCAGTGAGCGGGCAGGGGGTTATCAGCCCCAGCATTTT. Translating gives CASSERAGGYQPQHF.

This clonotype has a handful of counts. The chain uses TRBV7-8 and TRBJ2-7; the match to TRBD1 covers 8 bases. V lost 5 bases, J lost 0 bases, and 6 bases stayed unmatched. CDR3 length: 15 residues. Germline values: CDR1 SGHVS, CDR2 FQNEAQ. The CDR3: CASSPRDRSSYEQYF. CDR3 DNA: TGTGCCAGCAGCCCCCGGGACAGGTCCTCCTACGAGCAGTACTTC.

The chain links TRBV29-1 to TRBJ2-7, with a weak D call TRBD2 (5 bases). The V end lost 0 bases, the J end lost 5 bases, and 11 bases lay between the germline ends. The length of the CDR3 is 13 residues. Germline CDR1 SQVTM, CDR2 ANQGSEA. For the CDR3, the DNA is TGCAGCGTTGAAGATTCGGAGGACCACGAGCAGTACTTC. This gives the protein CSVEDSEDHEQYF.

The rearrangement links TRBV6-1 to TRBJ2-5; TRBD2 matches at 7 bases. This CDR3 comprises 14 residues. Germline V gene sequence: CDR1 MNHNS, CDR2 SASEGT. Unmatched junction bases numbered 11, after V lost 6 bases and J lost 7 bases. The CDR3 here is CASRTPGTKGTQYF. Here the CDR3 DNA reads TGTGCCAGCAGGACTCCGGGGACTAAAGGGACCCAGTACTTC.